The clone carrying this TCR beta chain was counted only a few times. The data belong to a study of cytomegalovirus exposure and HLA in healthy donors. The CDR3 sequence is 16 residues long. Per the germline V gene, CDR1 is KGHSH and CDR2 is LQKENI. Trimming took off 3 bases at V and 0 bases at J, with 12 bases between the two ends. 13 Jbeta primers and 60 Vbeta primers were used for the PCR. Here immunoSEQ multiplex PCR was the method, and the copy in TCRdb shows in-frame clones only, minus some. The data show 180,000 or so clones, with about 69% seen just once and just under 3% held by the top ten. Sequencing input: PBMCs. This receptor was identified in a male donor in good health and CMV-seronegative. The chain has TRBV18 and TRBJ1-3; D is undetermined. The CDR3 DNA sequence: TGTGCCAGCTCACCCTCACCAAACGGCTCTGGAAACACCATATATTTT. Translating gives CASSPSPNGSGNTIYF.